This TCR beta chain was recorded in a study of molecular identifiers for immune sequencing clone quantification. Previously described methods and listed TCR primers were employed for the bulk TCR libraries. TCRdb independently ran MiXCR on the PCR reads; one entry per CDR3 protein. This table holds around 86,000 distinct CDR3 sequences, roughly 19% found once. This clonotype was found many times. CDR3 length: 12 amino acids. Germline V gene lookup returns CDR1 GTSNPN and CDR2 SVGIG (reference sequence). Trimming left V 0 bases short and J 0 bases short, with 2 bases between. This receptor was taken from a human donor in good health. Some libraries in this study had Jurkat cell RNA spiked in. This chain joins TRBV30 and TRBJ1-1; D is unclear. The sequencing input was naive CD8+ T cells from blood, with Jurkat cell RNA spiked in. Specified subset: FACS-sorted CD8+CD4-CCR7+CD45RA+ naive T cells. CDR3 DNA sequence: TGTGCCTGGAGTGTCATGAACACTGAAGCTTTCTTT. It is translated as CAWSVMNTEAFF.